At least ten counts were recorded for the clone carrying this TCR beta chain. Antigen unknown. The data stem from a study of read filtering for tumor transcriptome and immune sequencing. Study at large: Revised staging placed eight or nine patients in R-ISS I, about 17 in II, over 5 in III. Findings and limits, study-wide: Without single-read clonotypes, shared clonotype proportions correlated more between IR-seq and RNA-seq. The sorted CD138-negative fraction was a mixed bone marrow immune population, not purified T cells.

Molecular barcoded adaptors covering alpha/delta and beta/gamma chains were used on roughly 370 ng RNA. TCRdb independently ran MiXCR on the reads; one entry per CDR3 protein. Here the sample spans 49,000 or so distinct CDR3 sequences, 10% to 15% being singletons. At the time of active disease, bone marrow was collected from every patient. The TCR comes from a donor at least 40 years old with multiple myeloma. The specimen was a population of CD138-negative cells sorted from bone marrow.

The DNA for the CDR3 is TGTGCCAGCAGCCAAGAAGGTGGGGGCGCGAATCAGCCCCAGCATTTT. Its translation is CASSQEGGGANQPQHF. This chain uses TRBV4-2 with TRBJ1-5; tentatively, D is TRBD1 (6 bases). The CDR3 sequence is 16 residues long. Trimming removed 0 bases at V and 4 bases at J, with 13 bases between. Germline CDR1 reads LGHNA; CDR2 reads YNFKEQ.